Sequencing of this T cell receptor beta chain was carried out in a study of CD8+ T cells in alopecia areata. Looking at the study overall: Treatment with tofacitinib (6 to 18 months) was followed by 6 months off drug. Affected scalp percentage set treated patients' severity scores.

Per germline, CDR1 SGHTA and CDR2 FQGNSA. V lost 4 bases, J lost 15 bases, and 13 bases lay in between. This CDR3 region has 11 residues. The treatment: oral pan-JAK inhibitor, 5-10 mg twice daily. Punch biopsies of lesional scalp, plus peripheral blood, were taken from alopecia areata patients. cDNA reverse transcribed from extracted RNA served as the sequencing template. Data came from immunoSEQ multiplex PCR; TCRdb stores just in-frame clones and leaves some out. This table holds 200,000 or so clones, more than 45% found once. The study, taken as a whole, reports: Among the top 100, expanded CD8+ clones, as well as scalp clonality, were significantly decreased by tofacitinib.

Turning to this clone: Antigen unknown.

This sample comprised CD4+ T cells sorted from blood, obtained at week 24, from a patient treated with tofacitinib. The chain employs TRBV7-2 and TRBJ2-1, with D hard to call. The clonotype comes from a human donor with alopecia areata. DNA of the CDR3: TGTGCCAGCAGCTCTAAAGTGGTTTCGTTCTTC. It yields the protein CASSSKVVSFF.